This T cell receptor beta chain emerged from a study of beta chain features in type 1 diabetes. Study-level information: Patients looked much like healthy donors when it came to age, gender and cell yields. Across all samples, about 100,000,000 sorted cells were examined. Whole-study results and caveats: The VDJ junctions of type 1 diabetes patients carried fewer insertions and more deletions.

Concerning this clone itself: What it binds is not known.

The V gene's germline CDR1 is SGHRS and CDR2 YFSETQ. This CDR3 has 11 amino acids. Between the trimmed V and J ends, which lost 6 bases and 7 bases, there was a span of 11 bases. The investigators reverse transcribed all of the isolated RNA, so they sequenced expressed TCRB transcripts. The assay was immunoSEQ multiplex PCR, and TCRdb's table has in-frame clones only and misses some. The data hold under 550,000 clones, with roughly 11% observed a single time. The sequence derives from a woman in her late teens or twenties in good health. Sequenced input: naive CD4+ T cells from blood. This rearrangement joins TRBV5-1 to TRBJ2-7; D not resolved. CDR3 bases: TGCGCCAGCACCCCCTGGGGAGAGCAGTACGTC. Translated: CASTPWGEQYV.